The clone carrying this TCR beta chain was counted many times. Its antigen remains unknown. MiXCR was run by TCRdb on the 5' RACE reads, yielding one entry per CDR3 protein. The table lists 400,000 or so distinct CDR3 sequences, approximately 5.7% of them singletons. This entry is derived from a study of T cells after yellow fever vaccination. For the study at large: SMART-Seq v4 Ultra Low Input prepared libraries from low-cell fractions.

Overall study results and limits: FACS-sorted repertoires could contain abundant clonotypes contaminating from the bulk population. Though it reached lower strength, the secondary response hit its peak faster, day 5 versus 15. Post-booster repertoires contained most primary-vaccination clones again (96% CD4, 85% to 90% CD8).

This TCR came from a man aged 25-40 years who received the YFV17D yellow fever vaccine. The sequencing used PBMCs, collected 5 days after the yellow fever booster vaccination.

CDR3 in amino acids: CASSLNPRNEQFF. CDR3 DNA sequence: TGCGCCAGCAGCTTGAATCCTCGCAATGAGCAGTTCTTC. V usage is TRBV5-1 and J usage is TRBJ2-1; no clear D. Looked up from germline, CDR1 is SGHRS and CDR2 is YFSETQ. V was cut by 1 base and J by 6 bases, with 8 bases left in between. The CDR3 spans 13 residues. Using reference TRBV5-1 and TRBJ2-1 for the parts outside the CDR3, the full variable domain is KAGVTQTPRYLIKTRGQQVTLSCSPISGHRSVSWYQQTPGQGLQFLFEYFSETQRNKGNFPGRFSGRQFSNSRSEMNVSTLELGDSALYLCASSLNPRNEQFFGPGTRLTVL.